Below, one TCR beta chain is given with its context. The CDR3 is made up of 16 amino acids. V lost 3 bases and J lost 1, with 16 bases in between. Germline V gives CDR1 SGHRS, CDR2 YFSETQ. The method was immunoSEQ multiplex PCR; TCRdb's version includes in-frame clones alone and lacks a portion of them. The sample holds 17,000 or so clones, 60% to 75% seen once. This sample was taken from a study of sequential checkpoint blockade in melanoma. Study summary: Arm A got nivolumab then ipilimumab; arm B the reverse, 1:1. Maintenance nivolumab came after either treatment sequence.

Specified treatment: randomized to nivolumab then ipilimumab (arm A) or the reverse (arm B). No patient had prior DNA-damaging chemotherapy. Live CD3+CD8+ CD19− CD56− cells were sorted from PBMCs. The clonotype was recovered from a human donor with melanoma. This rearrangement joins TRBV5-1 to TRBJ1-1; the D gene is possibly TRBD1 (6 bases). Sequences were derived from CD8+ T cells sorted from blood (inferred from file names), sampled from a patient given nivolumab and ipilimumab in sequence. Written as DNA, the CDR3 is TGCGCCAGCAGCTCCATAGAAAGGACAGAGAACACTGAAGCTTTCTTT. This encodes CASSSIERTENTEAFF.